The present entry profiles one TCR beta chain with its context. The antigen remains undetermined. The sample is drawn from a study of CD8 T cells in Susac syndrome. General study findings and limits: In Susac syndrome, the CD4+ T cell repertoires did not show clonal expansion.

A quantity of about 0.45 to 1 ug RNA underwent reverse transcription using random hexamers. TCR beta CDR3 was amplified by immunoSEQ multiplex PCR. This amplification extended across 54 Vbeta and 13 Jbeta segments. In TCRdb, the immunoSEQ multiplex PCR reads were re-called with MiXCR into one record per CDR3 protein. The sample records around 180,000 distinct CDR3 sequences, roughly 94% being singletons. Germline CDR1 and CDR2: LGHNT and FRNRAP. V dropped 7 bases and J dropped 8; count of bases not matched to a gene: 6. The length of the CDR3 is 13 residues. Patients having Susac syndrome satisfied recently defined diagnostic criteria for definite or probable disease. The CD8+ and CD4+ T cells were negatively isolated, with the TEMRA cells enriched by FACS.

Input material: CD4+ T cells from PBMCs. This chain connects TRBV12-5 to TRBJ1-4; 8 bases map to TRBD1. The sequence derives from a human donor with Susac syndrome. In nucleotides, the CDR3 is TGTGCTAGTGCACGGACAGGGCGGGAAAAACTGTTTTTT. Translation: CASARTGREKLFF.